Listed here are 30 T cell receptor beta chains from one sample, sequenced in a study of T cells in Graves' hyperthyroidism and ophthalmopathy. The source material, RNA transcripts, was used to amplify TCR beta CDR3 regions. The TCR CDR3 first-round RT-PCR relied on the HTBI primer set. TCRdb recomputed calls from the multiplex PCR reads with MiXCR, one row per CDR3 protein. The data show about 380,000 distinct CDR3 sequences, with 11% to 15% seen just once and around 10% held by the top ten. Sequencing used blood. The receptors were gathered from a woman in her sixties with Graves' hyperthyroidism.

V usage is TRBV10-3 and J usage is TRBJ2-7, with a tentative D call TRBD1 (6 bases). The CDR3 loop spans 14 amino acids. Trimming shortened V by 10 bases and J by 0 bases, and 16 bases separated the two germline ends. The germline gives CDR1 ENHRY, CDR2 SYGVKD. The CDR3 is CATQGQPNSYEQYF. The CDR3 nucleotides read TGTGCCACCCAAGGACAGCCGAACTCCTACGAGCAGTACTTC.

This clonotype has at least ten counts. The V call is TRBV30, the J call TRBJ1-1; tentatively, D is TRBD1 (5 bases). V gave up 8 bases and J gave up 7 bases, with 11 bases separating them. Germline CDR1 GTSNPN, CDR2 SVGIG (reference sequence). This CDR3 is built from 10 residues. The CDR3 nucleotides are TGTGCCATACAGGCTGGTGAAGCTTTCTTT. It codes for CAIQAGEAFF.

This clonotype is a singleton in its sample. This chain uses TRBV12-3 or TRBV12-4 with TRBJ1-2; 8 bases line up with TRBD1. Trimming removed 5 bases from V and 4 bases from J; junction bases left unmatched: 12. The CDR3 sequence is 16 residues long. CDR3 nucleotide sequence: TGTGCCAGCAGTCCTACAGGGGGGCCCCTTAGCTATGGCTACACCTTC. It specifies CASSPTGGPLSYGYTF.

This clonotype has a count of ten or more. V is TRBV9 and J is TRBJ1-3; 8 positions agree with TRBD1. The germline gives CDR1 SGDLS, CDR2 YYNGEE. The CDR3 has 15 amino acids. With V trimmed by 3 bases and J by 0 bases, 2 bases remained unmatched. In DNA, the CDR3 is TGTGCCAGCAGCGCTGGACAGGGCTCTGGAAACACCATATATTTT. Amino acids: CASSAGQGSGNTIYF.

Concerning this clonotype itself: A much more abundant neighbour one base away suggests this may be a read error. This chain links TRBV10-3 with TRBJ2-5; the match to TRBD1 covers 9 bases. The germline V gene encodes CDR1 ENHRY and CDR2 SYGVKD. The CDR3 contains 16 residues. This CDR3 is CAISEAPGQGDETRYF. The DNA for the CDR3 is TGTGCCATCAGTGAGGCACCGGGACAGGGCGACGAGACCCGGTACTTC.

This clonotype has more than one count but fewer than ten. The chain uses TRBV6-2 or TRBV6-3 and TRBJ2-3; 7 bases align to TRBD1. Germline loops: CDR1 MNHEY, CDR2 SVGEGT. The J segment lost 7 bases and the V segment lost 0 bases, leaving 4 bases of the junction unmatched. The CDR3 has 14 residues. The CDR3 protein is CASSYSDRVHTQYF. The CDR3 DNA reads TGTGCCAGCAGTTACTCCGACAGGGTCCATACGCAGTATTTT.

This clonotype was recorded many times. This chain connects TRBV5-5 to TRBJ2-2, with TRBD2 matching over 9 bases. CDR1 and CDR2 from the germline V gene are SGHKS and YYEKEE (reference sequence). The CDR3 extends over 16 amino acids. V lost 1 base and J lost 6; bases outside the gene matches: 7. The CDR3 nucleotides read TGTGCCAGCAGCTTGTTTCTAGCGGGATCATCCGGGGAGCTGTTTTTT. This codes for CASSLFLAGSSGELFF.

This clonotype was found a few times. The CDR3 nucleotides are TGTGCCAGCAGCCAGGACGGACTAGGTAGGAGCACCGGGGAGCTGTTTTTT. It translates to CASSQDGLGRSTGELFF. This sequence joins TRBV3-1 and TRBJ2-2; 7 bases match TRBD2. Looked up from germline, CDR1 is LGHDT and CDR2 is YNNKEL (reference sequence). CDR3 size: 17 residues. V shed 3 bases and J 4 bases; nucleotides not matched to a gene: 11.

There are many counts of this clonotype. The chain carries TRBV3-1 and TRBJ2-1; weak D call: TRBD2 (5 bases). This CDR3 comprises 15 residues. V lost 1 base and J 0 bases, leaving 7 bases between the germline ends. Germline-derived CDR1 and CDR2 are LGHDT and YNNKEL (reference sequence). The CDR3 bases are TGTGCCAGCAGCCAAGTTGAGGGCTCCTACAATGAGCAGTTCTTC. Translation gives CASSQVEGSYNEQFF.

This clonotype was counted ten times or more. V and J are TRBV20-1 and TRBJ2-3; 9 bases are shared with TRBD1. CDR1 is DFQATT, CDR2 SNEGSKA, per germline (reference sequence). There are 14 residues in the CDR3. Trimming took 3 bases from V and 4 from J; bases not matched to a gene: 5. CDR3 sequence reads: CSASRDRVADTQYF. In DNA form, the CDR3 reads TGCAGTGCTAGCCGGGACAGGGTCGCAGATACGCAGTATTTT.

This clonotype came up a few times. The chain recombines TRBV19 with TRBJ1-5; D perhaps matches TRBD1 (5 bases). This CDR3 has 16 amino acids. CDR1 LNHDA and CDR2 SQIVND come from the germline V gene (reference sequence). Trimming stripped 4 bases from V and 4 bases from J, with 17 bases between. CDR3: CASSSPGRVGNQPQHF. Written as DNA, the CDR3 is TGTGCCAGTAGTAGCCCGGGACGGGTAGGGAATCAGCCCCAGCATTTT.

This clonotype appeared a single time. CDR3 in amino acids: CSARSTNYGYTF. The DNA for the CDR3 is TGCAGTGCTAGGTCCACGAACTATGGCTACACCTTC. The chain is built from TRBV20-1 and TRBJ1-2; D ambiguous. CDR3 size: 12 residues. CDR1 DFQATT and CDR2 SNEGSKA come from the germline V gene (reference sequence). V lost 3 bases, J lost 2 bases, and 7 bases lay in between.

This clonotype was seen repeatedly, ten times or more. The chain links TRBV7-9 to TRBJ2-5; D is uncertain. Germline V gives CDR1 SEHNR, CDR2 FQNEAQ (reference sequence). The CDR3 extends over 16 amino acids. V was clipped by 5 bases and J by 3 bases, with 19 bases between them. The chain's CDR3 is CASSKTGWREEETQYF. As DNA, the CDR3 is TGTGCCAGCAGCAAAACTGGGTGGCGCGAAGAAGAGACCCAGTACTTC.

Many counts were recorded for this clonotype. The chain has TRBV2 and TRBJ1-2, with TRBD1 matching over 7 bases. Germline assignment: CDR1 SNHLY and CDR2 FYNNEI. J lost 14 bases, V lost 6 bases, and 6 bases had no gene match. The length of the CDR3 is 10 residues. In DNA, the CDR3 is TGTGCCAGCAGGGGGGACAGCGTGACCTTC. The encoded protein is CASRGDSVTF.

V is TRBV7-3 and J is TRBJ2-1; D call uncertain. CDR3 length: 14 amino acids. The germline V gene encodes CDR1 SGHTA and CDR2 FQGTGA. Trimming left V 5 bases short and J 9 bases short, with 17 bases between. The DNA of the CDR3 is TGTGCCAGCAGCGGGTCACCACTTGGCGGTGAGCAGTTCTTC. The encoded protein is CASSGSPLGGEQFF.

This clonotype came up a few times. The CDR3 DNA follows: TGTGCCAGCTCACCCGGGTTTGAGGGGGAAAAACTGTTTTTT. This sequence encodes CASSPGFEGEKLFF. The V gene is TRBV18, the J gene TRBJ1-4, with D possibly TRBD1 on 5 matching bases. Per germline, CDR1 KGHSH and CDR2 LQKENI. V shed 3 bases and J shed 8 bases, with 13 bases lying between them. The CDR3 covers 14 residues.

This clonotype was recorded at least ten times. The rearrangement joins TRBV5-1 to TRBJ1-2; 7 bases agree with TRBD1. Germline assignment: CDR1 SGHRS and CDR2 YFSETQ. The CDR3 is made up of 14 amino acids. J lost 3 bases, V lost 4 bases, and 6 bases had no gene match. The chain's CDR3 is CASSPGQLHYGYTF. The CDR3 region has the DNA TGCGCCAGCAGCCCGGGACAGCTCCACTATGGCTACACCTTC.

The rearrangement uses TRBV20-1 and TRBJ2-5, with 7 bases fitting TRBD1. The CDR3 is 14 amino acids. Germline assignment: CDR1 DFQATT and CDR2 SNEGSKA (reference sequence). J was trimmed by 0 bases and V by 6 bases; bases with no gene match: 7. The CDR3 loop reads CSAPRGGHQETQYF. The DNA of the CDR3 is TGCAGTGCCCCCCGAGGGGGCCACCAAGAGACCCAGTACTTC.

This clonotype was counted only a few times. The gene calls are TRBV5-1 and TRBJ1-6; no clear D gene. The CDR3 runs to 15 residues. CDR1 and CDR2 from the germline V gene are SGHRS and YFSETQ. V lost 0 bases to trimming and J lost 7 bases, with 11 bases between them. As DNA, the CDR3 is TGCGCCAGCAGCTTGGGTGGAACAGCAAATTCACCCCTCCACTTT. This encodes CASSLGGTANSPLHF.

This clonotype was recorded a few times. The rearrangement joins TRBV12-5 to TRBJ2-2; TRBD2 matches 7 bases. This CDR3 has 18 amino acids. J was trimmed by 4 bases and V by 0 bases; bases with no gene match: 11. Germline loops: CDR1 LGHNT, CDR2 FRNRAP. The CDR3 loop is CASGLVHGGRASTGELFF. The CDR3 DNA reads TGTGCTAGTGGTTTGGTACATGGAGGGAGGGCTAGCACCGGGGAGCTGTTTTTT.

This clonotype was observed a few times. The chain carries TRBV6-5 and TRBJ2-3, with D possibly being TRBD2 (5 bases). Germline loops: CDR1 MNHEY, CDR2 SVGAGI. The length of the CDR3 is 15 residues. The V end lost 2 bases, the J end lost 2 bases, and 11 bases lay between the germline ends. The CDR3 reads CASSYIRGSTDTQYF. Written as DNA, the CDR3 is TGTGCCAGCAGTTACATCCGGGGTTCCACAGATACGCAGTATTTT.

This clonotype was seen repeatedly, ten times or more. The V gene is TRBV5-1, the J gene TRBJ2-7, with 9 bases matching TRBD2. CDR1 SGHRS and CDR2 YFSETQ come from the germline V gene. The CDR3 has 16 residues. V was pared by 2 bases and J by 0 bases, with 6 bases of the junction left unmatched. Written as DNA, the CDR3 is TGCGCCAGCAGCTTAGCGGGAGGCCTTCGCTCCTACGAGCAGTACTTC. It is translated as CASSLAGGLRSYEQYF.

This clonotype was observed a few times. A read error may be the cause here, since a much bigger clone is one base away. The missing conserved phenylalanine or tryptophan at the end of this CDR3 makes a read error likely. The CDR3 loop reads CASTVFVGGGGREQYL. CDR3 nucleotides: TGCGCCAGCACGGTCTTTGTTGGAGGGGGCGGAAGGGAGCAGTACCTC. The rearrangement joins TRBV5-1 to TRBJ2-7; D is perhaps TRBD1 (7 bases). This CDR3 spans 16 amino acids. Per germline, CDR1 SGHRS and CDR2 YFSETQ. Trimming shortened V by 6 bases and J by 7 bases, and 26 bases separated the two germline ends.

This clonotype was seen ten or more times. The chain employs TRBV7-9 and TRBJ2-1; D call uncertain. The V end lost 1 base, the J end lost 4 bases, and 5 bases lay between the germline ends. The V gene's germline CDR1 is SEHNR and CDR2 FQNEAQ (reference sequence). This CDR3 contains 13 residues. The CDR3 reads CASSLVLYNEQFF. The CDR3 coding sequence is TGTGCCAGCAGCTTAGTTCTTTACAATGAGCAGTTCTTC.

This clonotype occurred many times. The J gene is TRBJ2-7, the V gene TRBV3-1; TRBD2 matches 7 bases. The CDR3 extends over 15 amino acids. Per the germline V gene, CDR1 is LGHDT and CDR2 is YNNKEL (reference sequence). The V segment lost 4 bases and the J segment 2 bases; nucleotides outside the gene matches: 8. The CDR3 region has the DNA TGTGCCAGCAGCCCTTGGGGAGGGAGCCCCTACGAGCAGTACTTC. Its protein is CASSPWGGSPYEQYF.

This clonotype was observed many times. The rearrangement joins TRBV19 to TRBJ2-3; no definite D call. V was trimmed by 0 bases and J by 2 bases, leaving 18 bases between them. This CDR3 spans 18 amino acids. Germline CDR1 LNHDA, CDR2 SQIVND (reference sequence). CDR3 amino acids: CASSIDHVAATNTDTQYF. The CDR3 bases are TGTGCCAGTAGTATAGATCATGTGGCAGCTACCAACACAGATACGCAGTATTTT.

This clonotype has at least ten counts. This chain uses TRBV6-2 or TRBV6-3 with TRBJ2-3, with no clear D. Germline CDR1 is MNHEY and CDR2 is SVGEGT. Trimming shortened V by 7 bases and J by 4 bases, and 15 bases separated the two germline ends. The length of the CDR3 is 14 residues. CDR3 bases: TGTGCCAGCAAGGTCGAACTTTTACCAGATACGCAGTATTTT. Translating it yields CASKVELLPDTQYF.

The sample holds many counts of this clonotype. The chain carries TRBV10-3 and TRBJ2-5; D remains ambiguous. V dropped 3 bases and J dropped 5 bases, with 13 bases sitting between them. The CDR3 extends over 14 amino acids. Germline V CDR1 and CDR2: ENHRY, SYGVKD. DNA of the CDR3: TGTGCCATCAGTGATTCTAATCTTCCGGAGACCCAGTACTTC. Translating it yields CAISDSNLPETQYF.

The gene calls are TRBV19 and TRBJ2-7; 7 positions match TRBD2. The CDR3 is made up of 17 amino acids. Looked up from germline, CDR1 is LNHDA and CDR2 is SQIVND (reference sequence). V was pared by 0 bases and J by 2 bases, with 10 bases of the junction left unmatched. Here the CDR3 DNA reads TGTGCCAGTAGTATAGATTGGGCGCGGGAGTCTCCCTACGAGCAGTACTTC. Its protein is CASSIDWARESPYEQYF.

V usage is TRBV24-1 and J usage is TRBJ2-5; D unclear. The CDR3 covers 14 residues. V lost 5 bases and J 5 bases, leaving 14 bases between the germline ends. CDR1 is KGHDR and CDR2 is SFDVKD in the germline V gene. The CDR3: CATSAIGQVETQYF. The CDR3 DNA reads as TGTGCCACCAGTGCTATAGGGCAGGTTGAGACCCAGTACTTC.